This T cell receptor (beta chain) was sequenced for a study of blood T cell repertoires in COVID-19. Study information: T cells, B-cell-depleted T cells, or PBMCs provided the cDNA or gDNA that served as material.

The CDR3 is 13 residues long. The V and J ends lost 6 bases and 7 bases respectively, with 16 bases between them. Germline CDR1 is SQVTM and CDR2 is ANQGSEA. Enrolled through a virtual design, the participants were between about 18 and 100 years of age and came from approximately 25 US areas. Researchers sorted participants into cohorts using their self-reported clinical history. Repertoires were generated with immunoSEQ multiplex PCR, while TCRdb's copy carries only in-frame clones and drops some. The data show 170,000 or so clones, with roughly 90% seen just once and 7% to 8% held by the top ten. This receptor was obtained from a woman aged 45-59 years who had recovered from COVID-19. J is TRBJ1-3 and V is TRBV29-1, with D possibly TRBD1 on 5 matching bases. Sample: PBMCs or T cells enriched from blood (not recorded which). Here the CDR3 reads CSVVQGTENTIYF. CDR3 DNA: TGCAGCGTGGTTCAGGGTACGGAGAACACCATATATTTT. Drawing the rest from reference TRBV29-1 and TRBJ1-3, the complete variable domain is SAVISQKPSRDICQRGTSLTIQCQVDSQVTMMFWYRQQPGQSLTLIATANQGSEATYESGFVIDKFPISRPNLTFSTLTVSNMSPEDSSIYLCSVVQGTENTIYFGEGSWLTVV.